The 24 T cell receptor beta chains below were found in one sample sequenced in a study of Ad26.COV2.S vaccination and SARS-CoV-2 variants. Described treatment: about 20 received Ad26.COV2.S at low or high dose, single or two shots; 5 received placebo; per-sample allocation not given. The investigators took samples on day 63 after the first vaccine or placebo injection. Here immunoSEQ multiplex PCR was the method, and the copy in TCRdb shows in-frame clones only, minus some. The data contain approximately 420,000 clones, around 87% of them singletons. Specimen: peripheral blood, collected in a trial of Ad26.COV2.S vaccine versus placebo. The receptors here all came from a person aged 18-65 years who received the Ad26.COV2.S COVID-19 vaccine or a placebo.

The chain uses TRBV5-1 and TRBJ2-7; a weak D match, TRBD1 (5 bases). The germline gives CDR1 SGHRS, CDR2 YFSETQ. The CDR3 is 15 residues long. Trimming cost V 1 base and J 3 bases, with 14 bases left between them. The CDR3 here is CASSLQGPPIYEQYF. The DNA for the CDR3 is TGCGCCAGCAGCTTGCAGGGCCCTCCGATCTACGAGCAGTACTTC.

In this sample, this clone turned up once. This rearrangement joins TRBV9 to TRBJ2-3; 9 positions agree with TRBD2. J gave up 2 bases and V 3 bases, and 7 bases lay outside the gene matches. The CDR3 consists of 16 residues. Germline V CDR1 and CDR2: SGDLS, YYNGEE. The CDR3 region is CASSGSLAGYTDTQYF. The CDR3 nucleotides read TGTGCCAGCAGCGGTTCCCTAGCGGGGTACACAGATACGCAGTATTTT.

This chain connects TRBV28 to TRBJ1-5; D is perhaps TRBD1 (5 bases). The germline CDR1 and CDR2 sequences are MDHEN and SYDVKM. The CDR3 length is 13 residues. V shed 7 bases and J shed 9 bases, with 16 bases lying between them. The CDR3 here is CASTKSQGLPQHF. The CDR3, as DNA: TGTGCCAGCACCAAGTCCCAGGGACTGCCCCAGCATTTT.

This sequence joins TRBV3-1 (or the pseudogene TRBV3-2) and TRBJ1-1; 10 positions agree with TRBD1. This CDR3 spans 16 amino acids. Trimming at V came to 3 bases and at J to 1 base, leaving 5 bases not matched to a gene. Per the germline V gene, CDR1 is LGHDT and CDR2 is YNNKEL (reference sequence). The CDR3 reads CASSQEGQGWNTEAFF. The CDR3 DNA reads as TGTGCCAGCAGCCAGGAGGGACAGGGGTGGAACACTGAAGCTTTCTTT.

The chain combines TRBV11-2 with TRBJ2-7; the D call may be TRBD1 or TRBD2 (5 bases each). The CDR3 loop spans 14 amino acids. V lost 5 bases and J 4 bases, leaving 15 bases between the germline ends. Germline-derived CDR1 and CDR2 are SGHAT and FQNNGV. CDR3 DNA sequence: TGTGCCAGCAGCCAAGGGACGGTCTTATACGAGCAGTACTTC. Protein: CASSQGTVLYEQYF.

This clone was picked up one time. The chain is built from TRBV25-1 and TRBJ1-2; D not resolved. Trimming took off 4 bases at V and 4 bases at J, with 7 bases between the two ends. This CDR3 comprises 12 residues. Germline V gene lookup returns CDR1 MGHDK and CDR2 SYGVNS. The CDR3 nucleotides are TGTGCCAGCAGTGTCGGGAGCTATGGCTACACCTTC. This gives the protein CASSVGSYGYTF.

The rearrangement uses TRBV11-2 and TRBJ2-5; tentatively, D is TRBD2 (5 bases). This CDR3 comprises 14 residues. Trimming removed 0 bases at V and 7 bases at J, with 12 bases between. CDR1 and CDR2 (germline): SGHAT, FQNNGV. The CDR3 loop is CASSLDPVRVTQYF. The CDR3 nucleotides are TGTGCCAGCAGCTTAGATCCTGTGAGGGTGACCCAGTACTTC.

The chain is built from TRBV5-1 and TRBJ2-1; D is possibly TRBD1 (5 bases). The CDR3 contains 15 residues. Germline CDR1 SGHRS, CDR2 YFSETQ. Between the trimmed V and J ends, which lost 4 bases and 0 bases, there was a span of 11 bases. The CDR3 spells CASSLTGSSYNEQFF. CDR3 nucleotides: TGCGCCAGCAGCCTCACAGGTAGCTCCTACAATGAGCAGTTCTTC.

The chain combines TRBV6-2 or TRBV6-3 with TRBJ2-3; 13 positions match TRBD2. CDR1 is MNHEY and CDR2 is SVGEGT in the germline V gene. The CDR3 contains 16 residues. Losses at the gene ends were 5 bases for V and 5 bases for J; bases not matched to a gene: 7. The CDR3 nucleotides read TGTGCCAGCAGTCCACTCGGACTAGCGGGGGAAGATACGCAGTATTTT. Translation gives CASSPLGLAGEDTQYF.

The chain combines TRBV2 with TRBJ2-5, with D possibly being TRBD1 or TRBD2 (6 bases each). V was trimmed by 10 bases and J by 5 bases, leaving 11 bases between them. The CDR3 sequence is 11 residues long. Germline CDR1 reads SNHLY; CDR2 reads FYNNEI. The CDR3 sequence: CATGGGETQYF. The CDR3 DNA is TGTGCCACCGGGGGCGGGGAGACCCAGTACTTC.

The gene calls are TRBV11-2 and TRBJ2-1, with D perhaps TRBD2 (5 bases). The CDR3 contains 14 residues. The V end lost 5 bases, the J end lost 6 bases, and 14 bases lay between the germline ends. Germline values: CDR1 SGHAT, CDR2 FQNNGV. The CDR3 region has the DNA TGTGCCAGCAGCCCGGAGAGGGTCGTCAATGAGCAGTTCTTC. Amino acid sequence: CASSPERVVNEQFF.

This rearrangement joins TRBV5-6 to TRBJ2-2, with TRBD2 identical over 10 bases. CDR1 and CDR2 (germline): SGHDT, YYEEEE. Losses at the gene ends were 1 base for V and 0 bases for J; bases not matched to a gene: 3. This CDR3 is built from 17 residues. The CDR3 DNA is TGTGCCAGCAGCTTGCTTAGCGGGGGGTCGAACACCGGGGAGCTGTTTTTT. It translates to CASSLLSGGSNTGELFF. Complete variable domain (other parts from reference TRBV5-6 and TRBJ2-2): DAGVTQSPTHLIKTRGQQVTLRCSPKSGHDTVSWYQQALGQGPQFIFQYYEEEERQRGNFPDRFSGHQFPNYSSELNVNALLLGDSALYLCASSLLSGGSNTGELFFGEGSRLTVL.

This chain connects TRBV9 to TRBJ2-3; 9 nucleotides line up with TRBD2. This CDR3 is 15 amino acids long. Germline trimming cut 3 bases from V and 3 bases from J; bases unmatched to any gene: 5. The germline V gene has CDR1 SGDLS and CDR2 YYNGEE. For the CDR3, the DNA is TGTGCCAGCAGCGAGCGGGGGGTAGGGACAGATACGCAGTATTTT. This translates into CASSERGVGTDTQYF.

The chain links TRBV5-4 to TRBJ1-2, with D unclear. Germline V CDR1 and CDR2: SGHNT, YYREEE (reference sequence). Trimming pared 0 bases from V and 0 bases from J, leaving 9 bases between. This CDR3 has 15 amino acids. The CDR3 loop is CASSLAQMTNYGYTF. For the CDR3, the DNA is TGTGCCAGCAGCTTGGCTCAGATGACTAACTATGGCTACACCTTC.

The chain carries TRBV28 and TRBJ2-3; a weak D match, TRBD2 (5 bases). Germline V gene sequence: CDR1 MDHEN, CDR2 SYDVKM. Trimming stripped 10 bases from V and 1 base from J, with 12 bases between. This CDR3 has 13 amino acids. The CDR3 loop is CAIHAGGTDTQYF. DNA of the CDR3: TGTGCCATCCATGCCGGGGGCACAGATACGCAGTATTTT.

This clone has only one observation. The genes are TRBV10-3 and TRBJ2-2; D is tentatively TRBD1 or TRBD2 (5 bases each). The CDR3 has 17 amino acids. CDR1 is ENHRY, CDR2 SYGVKD, per germline. With 0 bases removed from V and 6 bases from J, the gap between germline ends came to 17 bases. The CDR3 reads CAISESVGRDVAGELFF. CDR3 nucleotide sequence: TGTGCCATCAGTGAGTCGGTTGGCAGGGACGTCGCCGGGGAGCTGTTTTTT.

This chain joins TRBV2 and TRBJ1-1; D is possibly TRBD1 (5 bases). There are 13 residues in the CDR3. The germline CDR1 and CDR2 sequences are SNHLY and FYNNEI. Between the trimmed V and J ends, which lost 7 bases and 0 bases, there was a span of 9 bases. CDR3 coding DNA: TGTGCCAGCAACAGACAGTTGAACACTGAAGCTTTCTTT. Its protein is CASNRQLNTEAFF.

This chain links TRBV6-5 with TRBJ1-6; 9 nucleotides align to TRBD1. The length of the CDR3 is 14 residues. V lost 6 bases and J lost 9; bases outside the gene matches: 6. The germline V gene encodes CDR1 MNHEY and CDR2 SVGAGI. In DNA form, the CDR3 reads TGTGCCAGCAGAATCCGGGACAGGGTTTCACCCCTCCACTTT. Translated: CASRIRDRVSPLHF.

The chain is built from TRBV9 and TRBJ2-5, with D perhaps matching TRBD2 (5 bases). Germline lookup yields CDR1 SGDLS and CDR2 YYNGEE. The CDR3 consists of 15 residues. V shed 4 bases and J shed 5 bases, with 18 bases lying between them. The CDR3: CASSLRGYDGETQYF. CDR3 in DNA: TGTGCCAGCAGCCTTAGAGGGTATGACGGCGAGACCCAGTACTTC.

The V and J genes are TRBV6-2 or TRBV6-3 and TRBJ1-2; D not certain. CDR3 length equals 14 residues. V was trimmed by 4 bases and J by 1 base, leaving 10 bases between them. Germline loops: CDR1 MNHEY, CDR2 SVGEGT. The CDR3 DNA sequence: TGTGCCAGCAGTTCCCCTCGGGGTAACTATGGCTACACCTTC. It yields the protein CASSSPRGNYGYTF.

This chain uses TRBV4-1 with TRBJ2-7, with 10 bases matching TRBD2. After removal of 5 bases from V and 3 bases from J, the junction contained 10 bases not matched to a gene. Per germline, CDR1 MGHRA and CDR2 YSYEKL. This CDR3 region has 16 residues. The CDR3 DNA reads as TGCGCCAGCAGCTTCTCTACTGGACTAGCGGTCTACGAGCAGTACTTC. Translation gives CASSFSTGLAVYEQYF.

DNA for the CDR3: TGTGCCAGCAGCTTTCCGTCCCAAATGAACACTGAAGCTTTCTTT. The encoded protein is CASSFPSQMNTEAFF. This rearrangement joins TRBV5-6 to TRBJ1-1; the D is unclear. Germline CDR1 reads SGHDT; CDR2 reads YYEEEE. The V and J ends lost 2 bases and 0 bases respectively, with 11 bases between them. The length of the CDR3 is 15 residues.

This rearrangement joins TRBV7-2 to TRBJ1-1; weak D call: TRBD1 (6 bases). Germline V gene sequence: CDR1 SGHTA, CDR2 FQGNSA. The CDR3 covers 14 residues. Trimming took 7 bases from V and 0 from J, leaving 12 bases between them. This CDR3 reads CASNRGQMNTEAFF. The CDR3 DNA reads as TGTGCCAGCAACCGGGGGCAGATGAACACTGAAGCTTTCTTT.

This clone was counted once. This sequence joins TRBV11-3 and TRBJ2-3; D remains ambiguous. Germline CDR1 and CDR2: SGHNT and YENEEA. The V end was cut by 3 bases, the J end by 2 bases, with 9 bases between. This CDR3 is built from 14 residues. CDR3 region: CASSLFLSTDTQYF. In DNA form, the CDR3 reads TGTGCCAGCAGCTTGTTTCTATCCACAGATACGCAGTATTTT.